Listed below are T cell receptor beta chains from one sample, sequenced in a study of response to subunit inactivated influenza vaccine. TCRdb reprocessed the RT-PCR reads via MiXCR and lists one record per CDR3 protein. The profile shows about 540,000 distinct CDR3 sequences, under 30% of them singletons. These same data were also listed under a study on T cells expressing NK-cell markers.

Material: CD4+ T cells sorted from PBMCs, obtained 11 to 12 days after vaccination. These receptors were obtained from a man aged 50 to 60 who received an inactivated influenza vaccine. The CDR3 runs from the conserved cysteine through the conserved F or W. Each record gives: clone size, CDR3 length, J gene, V gene, D gene, CDR3 DNA, CDR3 protein. The D gene is left open where the match is weak. A row's size may be missing; if present it is once, few, many or a size class.

clone_size: many; cdr3_length: 13; j_call: TRBJ1-2; v_call: TRBV5-6; d_call: TRBD1; cdr3_nt: TGTGCCAGCAGCTTGAGGGGACAGCCCGGCTACACCTTC; cdr3_aa: CASSLRGQPGYTF
clone_size: .; cdr3_length: 15; j_call: TRBJ2-7; v_call: TRBV19; d_call: .; cdr3_nt: TGTGCCAGTAGTATAGGGTCGAACAGGAATGGAGAGCAGTACTTC; cdr3_aa: CASSIGSNRNGEQYF
clone_size: few; cdr3_length: 15; j_call: TRBJ2-1; v_call: TRBV2; d_call: TRBD1; cdr3_nt: TGTGCCAGCAGTGAACACGGACAGGGGGTACATGAGCAGTTCTTC; cdr3_aa: CASSEHGQGVHEQFF
clone_size: .; cdr3_length: 13; j_call: TRBJ1-1; v_call: TRBV11-2; d_call: .; cdr3_nt: TGTGCCAGCAGCTTTCCGGGGCGCACTGAAGCTTTCTTT; cdr3_aa: CASSFPGRTEAFF
clone_size: few; cdr3_length: 12; j_call: TRBJ2-5; v_call: TRBV20-1; d_call: .; cdr3_nt: TGCAGTGCTGGGCCAAAGGGAGAGACCCAGTACTTC; cdr3_aa: CSAGPKGETQYF
clone_size: .; cdr3_length: 16; j_call: TRBJ2-3; v_call: TRBV9; d_call: TRBD2; cdr3_nt: TGTGCCAGCAGCGCCCTCAGCGGGGCTCGCACAGATACGCAGTATTTT; cdr3_aa: CASSALSGARTDTQYF
clone_size: .; cdr3_length: 17; j_call: TRBJ2-1; v_call: TRBV7-8; d_call: .; cdr3_nt: TGTGCCAGCAGCTTAGGGAAGGACCAACGGGCCTACAATGAGCAGTTCTTC; cdr3_aa: CASSLGKDQRAYNEQFF
clone_size: .; cdr3_length: 12; j_call: TRBJ2-2; v_call: TRBV6-2/TRBV6-3; d_call: .; cdr3_nt: TGTGCCAGCAGACCCTACACCGGGGAGCTGTTTTTT; cdr3_aa: CASRPYTGELFF
clone_size: .; cdr3_length: 18; j_call: TRBJ2-2; v_call: TRBV6-2/TRBV6-3; d_call: TRBD2; cdr3_nt: TGTGCCAGCAGTTATAGAGCTCGGGGGAGGGCCAACACCGGGGAGCTGTTTTTT; cdr3_aa: CASSYRARGRANTGELFF
clone_size: few; cdr3_length: 13; j_call: TRBJ2-1; v_call: TRBV20-1; d_call: .; cdr3_nt: TGCAGTGCTAGAAGGGGGTCGGGTAATGAGCAGTTCTTC; cdr3_aa: CSARRGSGNEQFF
clone_size: few; cdr3_length: 15; j_call: TRBJ2-7; v_call: TRBV6-5; d_call: .; cdr3_nt: TGTGCCAGCAGTTACCAAGTCGGACGGTCCTACGAGCAGTACTTC; cdr3_aa: CASSYQVGRSYEQYF
clone_size: .; cdr3_length: 13; j_call: TRBJ2-5; v_call: TRBV12-3/TRBV12-4; d_call: .; cdr3_nt: TGTGCCAGCAGTTTAGGGGATGTCGGGACCCAGTACTTC; cdr3_aa: CASSLGDVGTQYF
clone_size: .; cdr3_length: 13; j_call: TRBJ2-2; v_call: TRBV20-1; d_call: .; cdr3_nt: TGCAGTGCTGGAGGACTGCCCCCCGGGGAGCTGTTTTTT; cdr3_aa: CSAGGLPPGELFF
clone_size: few; cdr3_length: 16; j_call: TRBJ2-1; v_call: TRBV5-1; d_call: TRBD1; cdr3_nt: TGCGCCAGCAGCTTGGGGGGGACAGGGGGCTACAATGAGCAGTTCTTC; cdr3_aa: CASSLGGTGGYNEQFF
clone_size: .; cdr3_length: 13; j_call: TRBJ2-7; v_call: TRBV11-3; d_call: .; cdr3_nt: TGTGCCAGCAGCTTAGGGGGCGAAAACGAGCAGTACTTC; cdr3_aa: CASSLGGENEQYF
clone_size: .; cdr3_length: 11; j_call: TRBJ1-2; v_call: TRBV2; d_call: .; cdr3_nt: TGTGCCAGCAGTTCCGACCCTGGGGGCTACTTC; cdr3_aa: CASSSDPGGYF
clone_size: few; cdr3_length: 14; j_call: TRBJ2-5; v_call: TRBV4-2; d_call: .; cdr3_nt: TGTGCCAGCAGCCAAGAGGCTCAATCCGAGACCCAGTACTTC; cdr3_aa: CASSQEAQSETQYF
clone_size: many; cdr3_length: 13; j_call: TRBJ1-1; v_call: TRBV12-3/TRBV12-4; d_call: .; cdr3_nt: TGTGCCAGCAGGGGTCAGGTGAACACTGAAGCTTTCTTT; cdr3_aa: CASRGQVNTEAFF
clone_size: many; cdr3_length: 15; j_call: TRBJ2-1; v_call: TRBV7-3; d_call: .; cdr3_nt: TGCGCCAGTAGCCCCTCCGGGAGCTCCTACAATGAGCAGTTCTTC; cdr3_aa: CASSPSGSSYNEQFF
clone_size: .; cdr3_length: 12; j_call: TRBJ1-1; v_call: TRBV10-3; d_call: .; cdr3_nt: TGTGCCATCAGTTACAGAGACACTGAAGCTTTCTTT; cdr3_aa: CAISYRDTEAFF
clone_size: .; cdr3_length: 14; j_call: TRBJ2-1; v_call: TRBV18; d_call: .; cdr3_nt: TGTGCCAGCTCACCGCCCCACAGCTACAATGAGCAGTTCTTC; cdr3_aa: CASSPPHSYNEQFF
clone_size: .; cdr3_length: 15; j_call: TRBJ2-1; v_call: TRBV9; d_call: TRBD2; cdr3_nt: TGTGCCAGCAGCGTAGGAGCGGGGATACACAATGAGCAGTTCTTC; cdr3_aa: CASSVGAGIHNEQFF
clone_size: .; cdr3_length: 11; j_call: TRBJ1-2; v_call: TRBV29-1; d_call: .; cdr3_nt: TGCAGCGCCCAAGACACCTATGGCTACACCTTC; cdr3_aa: CSAQDTYGYTF
clone_size: few; cdr3_length: 14; j_call: TRBJ2-3; v_call: TRBV20-1; d_call: TRBD2; cdr3_nt: TGCAGTGCTCTACTAGCGGGGGGCACAGATACGCAGTATTTT; cdr3_aa: CSALLAGGTDTQYF
clone_size: .; cdr3_length: 13; j_call: TRBJ1-3; v_call: TRBV20-1; d_call: .; cdr3_nt: TGCAGTGCTACAGGGAGCTCTGGAAACACCATATATTTT; cdr3_aa: CSATGSSGNTIYF
clone_size: few; cdr3_length: 13; j_call: TRBJ2-5; v_call: TRBV10-3; d_call: .; cdr3_nt: TGTGCCATCAGTGAGGTTGAAGAAGAGACCCAGTACTTC; cdr3_aa: CAISEVEEETQYF
clone_size: .; cdr3_length: 12; j_call: TRBJ1-5; v_call: TRBV12-3/TRBV12-4; d_call: .; cdr3_nt: TGTGCCAGCAGAAAACAGGATCAGCCCCAGCATTTT; cdr3_aa: CASRKQDQPQHF
clone_size: many; cdr3_length: 16; j_call: TRBJ2-3; v_call: TRBV7-9; d_call: .; cdr3_nt: TGTGCCAGCAGCTTTAGAGGGGGTACTAACACAGATACGCAGTATTTT; cdr3_aa: CASSFRGGTNTDTQYF
clone_size: .; cdr3_length: 13; j_call: TRBJ2-1; v_call: TRBV10-3; d_call: .; cdr3_nt: TGTGCCAGTCAGATGTGGGAGAGCAATGAGCAGTTCTTC; cdr3_aa: CASQMWESNEQFF
clone_size: few; cdr3_length: 14; j_call: TRBJ2-7; v_call: TRBV7-3; d_call: TRBD1; cdr3_nt: TGTGCCAGCAGCCCAAGGACAGGGGGGAGCGAGCAGTACTTC; cdr3_aa: CASSPRTGGSEQYF